This entry lists 26 T cell receptor beta chains sequenced from one sample in a study of blood T cell repertoires in COVID-19. Sequencing was performed with immunoSEQ multiplex PCR; in TCRdb, only in-frame clones are kept and a portion is missing. This sample has 160,000 or so clones; 75% to 85% occur once, and the top ten carry about 3.7%. Sequencing input: PBMCs or T cells enriched from blood (not recorded which). The receptors here all came from an older woman who had recovered from COVID-19.

V usage is TRBV19 and J usage is TRBJ1-2; the match to TRBD1 covers 8 bases. The CDR3 length is 17 residues. The V and J ends lost 8 bases and 5 bases, in that order; junction bases with no gene match: 19. CDR1 and CDR2 from the germline V gene are LNHDA and SQIVND (reference sequence). The CDR3 is CASSPGTTGQARYGYTF. DNA of the CDR3: TGTGCCAGTTCTCCTGGCACTACGGGACAGGCGAGATATGGCTACACCTTC.

The CDR3 spells CAWSGTEHQPQHF. The CDR3 DNA sequence: TGTGCCTGGAGTGGTACAGAACATCAGCCCCAGCATTTT. The rearrangement joins TRBV30 to TRBJ1-5; no clear D. V lost 1 base and J 5 bases, leaving 9 bases between the germline ends. CDR3 length: 13 residues. The V gene's germline CDR1 is GTSNPN and CDR2 SVGIG (reference sequence).

The rearrangement links TRBV6-1 to TRBJ1-6; no clear D. The V end was cut by 0 bases, the J end by 4 bases, with 10 bases between. The CDR3 has 16 amino acids. Germline V gives CDR1 MNHNS, CDR2 SASEGT. CDR3 DNA: TGTGCCAGCAGTGAAGCGGTGGTACTTTATAATTCACCCCTCCACTTT. As protein: CASSEAVVLYNSPLHF.

V gene TRBV5-5 combines with J gene TRBJ2-2; 8 bases match TRBD2. This CDR3 comprises 13 residues. Germline values: CDR1 SGHKS, CDR2 YYEKEE (reference sequence). V shed 1 base, J shed 9 bases, and the junction held 2 bases outside the gene matches. CDR3 protein: CASSLSGGWELFF. The DNA for the CDR3 is TGTGCCAGCAGCTTGAGCGGGGGCTGGGAGCTGTTTTTT.

J is TRBJ1-1 and V is TRBV10-3, with TRBD1 matching 8 bases. J lost 6 bases, V lost 4 bases, and 4 bases had no gene match. The CDR3 is 13 amino acids. Germline V gene data show CDR1 as ENHRY and CDR2 as SYGVKD. The DNA of the CDR3 is TGTGCCATCAGTGGGACAGGGCTGTCTGAAGCTTTCTTT. Translated, it gives CAISGTGLSEAFF.

The V and J genes are TRBV18 and TRBJ2-7, with 10 bases fitting TRBD1. The V segment lost 3 bases and the J segment 3 bases; nucleotides outside the gene matches: 8. Germline V CDR1 and CDR2: KGHSH, LQKENI. This CDR3 is built from 16 residues. The CDR3 DNA is TGTGCCAGCTCACCCCCCGGGACAGGGGCCCTCTACGAGCAGTACTTC. Translating it yields CASSPPGTGALYEQYF.

The rearrangement joins TRBV24-1 to TRBJ2-1, with 8 nucleotides matching TRBD1. With V trimmed by 4 bases and J by 4 bases, 5 bases remained unmatched. CDR3 length equals 15 residues. Per the germline V gene, CDR1 is KGHDR and CDR2 is SFDVKD. The CDR3 loop is CATSDGQGTYNEQFF. The CDR3 nucleotides read TGTGCCACCAGTGACGGACAGGGCACGTACAATGAGCAGTTCTTC.

The CDR3 nucleotides are TGTGCCAGCAGGGGTCGGGACAGGGGTAGTTGGGACTATGGCTACACCTTC. Amino acids: CASRGRDRGSWDYGYTF. The chain couples TRBV27 to TRBJ1-2, with 10 bases fitting TRBD1. V trimming: 6 bases; J trimming: 3 bases; junction bases outside the gene matches: 13. CDR3 length equals 17 residues. Per germline, CDR1 MNHEY and CDR2 SMNVEV (reference sequence).

This clone was detected only once. The gene calls are TRBV30 and TRBJ1-5; maybe TRBD1 (5 bases). Germline values: CDR1 GTSNPN, CDR2 SVGIG (reference sequence). V lost 0 bases and J 2 bases, leaving 11 bases between the germline ends. This CDR3 contains 15 residues. CDR3 residues: CAWSVNSRGNQPQHF. In DNA form, the CDR3 reads TGTGCCTGGAGTGTAAATTCCAGGGGCAATCAGCCCCAGCATTTT.

The chain is built from TRBV24-1 and TRBJ2-4; TRBD2 matches at 8 bases. CDR1 and CDR2 (germline): KGHDR, SFDVKD. Unmatched junction bases numbered 6, after V lost 0 bases and J lost 3 bases. This CDR3 has 17 amino acids. The CDR3 sequence is CATSDLPGLVIKNIQYF. CDR3 nucleotides: TGTGCCACCAGTGATTTGCCGGGACTAGTGATCAAAAACATTCAGTACTTC.

CDR3 DNA: TGCGCCAGCAGCCAGGAGAAGACTAGCGGGGGGGCCTATGAGCAGTTCTTC. Protein sequence: CASSQEKTSGGAYEQFF. The rearrangement joins TRBV4-1 to TRBJ2-1; TRBD2 agrees at 14 bases. CDR1 MGHRA and CDR2 YSYEKL come from the germline V gene. This CDR3 has 17 amino acids. The trim removed 3 bases at V and 8 bases at J, leaving 9 bases unmatched.

CDR3 coding DNA: TGTGCCAGCAGCAGTCAGTCAGGACAGGGTGCTGAAGCTTTCTTT. Protein sequence: CASSSQSGQGAEAFF. The rearrangement joins TRBV7-3 to TRBJ1-1; 8 nucleotides match TRBD1. The junction had 11 bases not matched to a gene; V was cut back by 5 bases and J by 6 bases. Germline CDR1 and CDR2: SGHTA and FQGTGA. The CDR3 length is 15 residues.

The chain employs TRBV9 and TRBJ1-6; D is unclear. The CDR3 extends over 15 amino acids. Germline CDR1 reads SGDLS; CDR2 reads YYNGEE. V was shortened by 0 bases and J by 6 bases, with 10 bases between the two germline ends. CDR3 protein: CASSVGGTFNSPLHF. DNA for the CDR3: TGTGCCAGCAGCGTAGGTGGCACCTTTAATTCACCCCTCCACTTT.

This sequence joins TRBV10-3 and TRBJ1-2; perhaps TRBD1 as D (5 bases). The V and J ends lost 0 bases and 8 bases respectively, with 22 bases between them. CDR1 and CDR2 (germline): ENHRY, SYGVKD. The CDR3 is made up of 17 amino acids. Here the CDR3 reads CAISESPFRQPKEGYTF. CDR3 sequence (DNA): TGTGCCATCAGTGAGTCGCCTTTCCGACAGCCAAAGGAGGGCTACACCTTC.

V usage is TRBV11-2 and J usage is TRBJ2-3, with D maybe TRBD2 (7 bases). The germline V gene encodes CDR1 SGHAT and CDR2 FQNNGV. Trimming pared 0 bases from V and 4 bases from J, leaving 11 bases between. The CDR3 totals 15 residues. The chain's CDR3 is CASSLEQGGADTQYF. The CDR3 bases are TGTGCCAGCAGCTTAGAACAGGGAGGGGCAGATACGCAGTATTTT.

The rearrangement joins TRBV14 to TRBJ2-2; D not resolved. The CDR3 is 13 amino acids. V lost 1 base and J 6 bases, leaving 6 bases between the germline ends. Germline CDR1 reads SGHDN; CDR2 reads FVKESK. Here the CDR3 reads CASSQVVAGELFF. CDR3 coding DNA: TGTGCCAGCAGCCAAGTAGTTGCCGGGGAGCTGTTTTTT.

This clone was seen just once. This chain connects TRBV19 to TRBJ1-3; D uncertain. Trimming removed 4 bases at V and 0 bases at J, with 16 bases between. Germline lookup yields CDR1 LNHDA and CDR2 SQIVND (reference sequence). The CDR3 is made up of 17 amino acids. DNA for the CDR3: TGTGCCAGTAGTACGAGACCTAGACTGGACTCTGGAAACACCATATATTTT. Protein: CASSTRPRLDSGNTIYF.

J is TRBJ2-5 and V is TRBV25-1; 11 bases fit TRBD2. V lost 7 bases and J lost 2; bases outside the gene matches: 3. There are 14 residues in the CDR3. The V gene's germline CDR1 is MGHDK and CDR2 SYGVNS. The CDR3 is CASNLAGGQETQYF. In DNA, the CDR3 is TGTGCCAGCAACTTAGCGGGGGGGCAAGAGACCCAGTACTTC.

The V and J genes are TRBV6-5 and TRBJ1-2; 8 bases map to TRBD1. V was pared by 6 bases and J by 0 bases, with 6 bases of the junction left unmatched. This CDR3 is built from 15 residues. The germline V gene encodes CDR1 MNHEY and CDR2 SVGAGI. CDR3 nucleotide sequence: TGTGCCAGCAGCGGACAGGGCGCTTCTAACTATGGCTACACCTTC. This encodes CASSGQGASNYGYTF.

This clone has just a few counts. The chain recombines TRBV18 with TRBJ2-2; 9 nucleotides align to TRBD2. CDR1 is KGHSH and CDR2 is LQKENI in the germline V gene. The CDR3 spans 16 residues. J gave up 4 bases and V 3 bases, and 6 bases lay outside the gene matches. CDR3 nucleotides: TGTGCCAGCTCACCCCCCGGGACTAGCCGCACCGGGGAGCTGTTTTTT. This translates into CASSPPGTSRTGELFF.

V and J are TRBV2 and TRBJ1-1; TRBD1 is a possible D gene (6 bases). Germline CDR1 SNHLY, CDR2 FYNNEI. Trimming cost V 10 bases and J 1 base, with 13 bases left between them. The CDR3 is made up of 13 amino acids. In nucleotides, the CDR3 is TGTGCCACCATGATGACAGGGAACACTGAAGCTTTCTTT. This translates into CATMMTGNTEAFF.

V usage is TRBV2 and J usage is TRBJ1-4; D possibly corresponds to TRBD1 (6 bases). V lost 4 bases and J 2 bases, leaving 14 bases between the germline ends. The germline V gene has CDR1 SNHLY and CDR2 FYNNEI. This CDR3 has 16 residues. The CDR3 protein is CASSATGMTTNEKLFF. CDR3 sequence (DNA): TGTGCCAGCAGTGCTACAGGGATGACCACTAATGAAAAACTGTTTTTT.

The genes are TRBV7-9 and TRBJ2-1, with 11 nucleotides matching TRBD2. Germline V lookup: CDR1 SEHNR, CDR2 FQNEAQ (reference sequence). The CDR3 has 15 residues. V lost 1 base to trimming and J lost 9 bases; unmatched junction nucleotides: 5. CDR3 sequence (DNA): TGTGCCAGCAGCTTAGATAGCGGGGGGGCGAGTGAGCAGTTCTTC. Its translation: CASSLDSGGASEQFF.

The rearrangement links TRBV19 to TRBJ2-3; TRBD2 aligns across 9 bases. The CDR3 loop spans 15 amino acids. CDR1 is LNHDA, CDR2 SQIVND, per germline (reference sequence). V shed 6 bases, J shed 4 bases, and the junction held 8 bases outside the gene matches. The CDR3 protein is CASRQTSGHADTQYF. Here the CDR3 DNA reads TGTGCCAGTAGGCAAACTAGCGGGCACGCAGATACGCAGTATTTT.

V is TRBV6-4 and J is TRBJ2-1, with TRBD2 identical over 8 bases. V lost 2 bases and J lost 11; bases outside the gene matches: 8. Germline lookup yields CDR1 MRHNA and CDR2 SNTAGT. CDR3 length equals 14 residues. CDR3 amino acids: CASSDLERGTQQFF. The CDR3 bases are TGTGCCAGCAGTGACCTCGAGCGGGGGACACAGCAGTTCTTC.

J is TRBJ2-5 and V is TRBV4-1, with 10 bases matching TRBD1. Losses at the gene ends were 4 bases for V and 6 bases for J; bases not matched to a gene: 8. The CDR3 contains 15 residues. The V gene's germline CDR1 is MGHRA and CDR2 YSYEKL. CDR3 nucleotides: TGCGCCAGCAGCCCGGGACAGGGGTCAGATAAGACCCAGTACTTC. Amino acid sequence: CASSPGQGSDKTQYF.